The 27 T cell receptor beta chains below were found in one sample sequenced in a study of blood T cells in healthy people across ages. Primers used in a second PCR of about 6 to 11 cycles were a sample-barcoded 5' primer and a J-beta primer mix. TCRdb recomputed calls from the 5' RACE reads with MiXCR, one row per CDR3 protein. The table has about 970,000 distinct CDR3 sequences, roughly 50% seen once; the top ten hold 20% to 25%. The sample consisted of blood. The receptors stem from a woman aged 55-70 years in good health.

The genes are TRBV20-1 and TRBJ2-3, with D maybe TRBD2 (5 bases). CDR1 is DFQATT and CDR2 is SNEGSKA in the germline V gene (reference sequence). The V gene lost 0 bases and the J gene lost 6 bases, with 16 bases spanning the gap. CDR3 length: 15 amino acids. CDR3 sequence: CSARERRGRGDTQYF. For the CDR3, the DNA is TGCAGTGCTAGAGAACGGAGAGGTCGAGGGGATACGCAGTATTTT.

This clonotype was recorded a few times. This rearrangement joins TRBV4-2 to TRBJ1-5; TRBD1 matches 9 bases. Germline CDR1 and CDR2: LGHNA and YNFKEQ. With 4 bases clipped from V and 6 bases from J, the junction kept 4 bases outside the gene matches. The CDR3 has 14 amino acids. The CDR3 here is CASSPQGAAQPQHF. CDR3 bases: TGTGCCAGCAGCCCACAGGGGGCCGCTCAGCCCCAGCATTTT.

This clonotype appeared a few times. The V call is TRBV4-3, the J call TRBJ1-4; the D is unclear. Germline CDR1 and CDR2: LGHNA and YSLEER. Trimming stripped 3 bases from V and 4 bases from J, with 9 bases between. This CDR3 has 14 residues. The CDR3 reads CASSQEQINEKLFF. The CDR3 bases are TGCGCCAGCAGCCAGGAACAGATTAATGAAAAACTGTTTTTT.

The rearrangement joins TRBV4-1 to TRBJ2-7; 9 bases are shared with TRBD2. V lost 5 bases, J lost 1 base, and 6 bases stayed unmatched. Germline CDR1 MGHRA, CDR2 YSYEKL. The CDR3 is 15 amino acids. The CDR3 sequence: CASSASGRWSYEQYF. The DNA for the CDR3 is TGCGCCAGCAGCGCAAGCGGGAGGTGGTCCTACGAGCAGTACTTC.

As DNA, the CDR3 is TGTGCCAGCAGTAGGGAGTGGAATCAGCCCCAGCATTTT. This translates into CASSREWNQPQHF. J is TRBJ1-5 and V is TRBV6-2 or TRBV6-3; D unclear. Germline V CDR1 and CDR2: MNHEY, SVGEGT. This CDR3 is built from 13 residues. V lost 5 bases, J lost 4 bases, and 9 bases lay in between.

The CDR3 DNA sequence: TGCAGCGTCCTCACCGGCGGACTAGCGGGTTACAATGAGCAGTTCTTC. It is translated as CSVLTGGLAGYNEQFF. The J gene is TRBJ2-1, the V gene TRBV29-1, with 11 bases fitting TRBD2. This CDR3 comprises 16 residues. Per the germline V gene, CDR1 is SQVTM and CDR2 is ANQGSEA. Losses at the gene ends were 6 bases for V and 4 bases for J; bases not matched to a gene: 11.

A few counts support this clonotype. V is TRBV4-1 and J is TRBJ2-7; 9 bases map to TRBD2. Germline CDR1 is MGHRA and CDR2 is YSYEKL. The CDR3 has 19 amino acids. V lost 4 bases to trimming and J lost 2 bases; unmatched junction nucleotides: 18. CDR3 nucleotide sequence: TGCGCCAGCAGCCCCCGCCAAGGACTAGCGTCCCTTGACACCTACGAGCAGTACTTC. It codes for CASSPRQGLASLDTYEQYF.

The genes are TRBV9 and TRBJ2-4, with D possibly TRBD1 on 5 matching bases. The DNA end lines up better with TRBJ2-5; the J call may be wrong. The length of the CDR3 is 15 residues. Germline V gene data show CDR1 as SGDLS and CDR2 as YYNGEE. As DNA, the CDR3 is TGTGCCAGCAGCGTAGGTAGCAGGGCAAGGGAGACCCAGTACTTC. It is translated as CASSVGSRARETQYF.

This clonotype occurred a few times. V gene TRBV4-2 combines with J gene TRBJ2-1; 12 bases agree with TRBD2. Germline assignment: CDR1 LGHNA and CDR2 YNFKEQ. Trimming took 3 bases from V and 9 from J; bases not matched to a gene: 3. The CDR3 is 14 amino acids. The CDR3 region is CASSHGLAGSEQFF. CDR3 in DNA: TGTGCCAGCAGCCACGGACTAGCGGGGAGTGAGCAGTTCTTC.

Here the CDR3 reads CASSSPQGGADTQYF. CDR3 nucleotides: TGTGCCAGCAGCTCCCCTCAGGGTGGGGCAGATACGCAGTATTTT. This sequence joins TRBV7-2 and TRBJ2-3, with D perhaps TRBD1 (5 bases). V lost 4 bases, J lost 4 bases, and 15 bases lay in between. This CDR3 has 15 residues. Looked up from germline, CDR1 is SGHTA and CDR2 is FQGNSA.

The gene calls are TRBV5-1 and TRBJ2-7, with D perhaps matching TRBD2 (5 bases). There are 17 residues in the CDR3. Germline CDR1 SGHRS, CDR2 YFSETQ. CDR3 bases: TGCGTCTGCAGCGAACGGCTGAAGGGAGAGACGTCCTACGAGCAGTACTTC. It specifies CVCSERLKGETSYEQYF. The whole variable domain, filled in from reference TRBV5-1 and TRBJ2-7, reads KAGVTQTPRYLIKTRGQQVTLSCSPISGHRSVSWYQQTPGQGLQFLFEYFSETQRNKGNFPGRFSGRQFSNSRSEMNVSTLELGDSALYLCVCSERLKGETSYEQYFGPGTRLTVT.

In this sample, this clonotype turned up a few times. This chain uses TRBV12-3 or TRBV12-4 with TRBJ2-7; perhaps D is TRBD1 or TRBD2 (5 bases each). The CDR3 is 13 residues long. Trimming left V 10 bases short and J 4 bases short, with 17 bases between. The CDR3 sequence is CATSTGQIYEQYF. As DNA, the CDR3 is TGTGCCACTTCTACGGGGCAGATTTACGAGCAGTACTTC.

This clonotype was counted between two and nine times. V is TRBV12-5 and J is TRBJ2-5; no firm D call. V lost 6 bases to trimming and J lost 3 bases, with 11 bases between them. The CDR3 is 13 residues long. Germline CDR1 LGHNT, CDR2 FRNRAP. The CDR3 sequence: CASGTWSEETQYF. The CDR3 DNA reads TGTGCTAGTGGGACCTGGAGTGAAGAGACCCAGTACTTC.

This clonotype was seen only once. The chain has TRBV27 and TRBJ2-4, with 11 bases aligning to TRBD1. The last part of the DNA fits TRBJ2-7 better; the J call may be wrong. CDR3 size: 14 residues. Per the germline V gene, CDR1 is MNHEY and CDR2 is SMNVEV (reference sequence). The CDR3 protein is CASSRDRGYDEQYF. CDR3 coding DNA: TGTGCCAGCAGCCGGGACAGGGGGTATGACGAGCAGTACTTC.

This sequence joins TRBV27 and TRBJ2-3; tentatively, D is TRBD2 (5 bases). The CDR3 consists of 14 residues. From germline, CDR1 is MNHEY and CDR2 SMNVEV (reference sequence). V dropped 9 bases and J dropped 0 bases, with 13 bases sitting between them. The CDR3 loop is CASIPGLSTDTQYF. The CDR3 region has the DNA TGTGCCAGTATTCCGGGATTGAGCACAGATACGCAGTATTTT.

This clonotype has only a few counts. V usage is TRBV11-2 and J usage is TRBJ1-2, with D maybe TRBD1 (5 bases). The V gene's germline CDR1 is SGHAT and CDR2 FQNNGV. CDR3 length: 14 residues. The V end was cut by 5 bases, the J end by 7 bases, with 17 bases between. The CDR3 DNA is TGTGCCAGCAGCCCCGAATTTTCGGGGGTTGGCTACACCTTC. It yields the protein CASSPEFSGVGYTF.

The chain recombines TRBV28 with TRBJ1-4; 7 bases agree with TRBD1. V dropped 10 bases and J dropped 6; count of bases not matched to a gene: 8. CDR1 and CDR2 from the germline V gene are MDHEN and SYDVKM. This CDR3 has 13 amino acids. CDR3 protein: CATKTGHYEKLFF. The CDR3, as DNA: TGTGCCACCAAGACAGGGCATTATGAAAAACTGTTTTTT.

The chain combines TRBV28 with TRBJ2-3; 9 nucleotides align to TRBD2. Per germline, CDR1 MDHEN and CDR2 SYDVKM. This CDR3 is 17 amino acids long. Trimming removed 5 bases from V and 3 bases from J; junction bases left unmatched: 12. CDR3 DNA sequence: TGTGCCAGCAGTCGCCCGTTAGCGGGAGTGATGACAGATACGCAGTATTTT. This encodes CASSRPLAGVMTDTQYF.

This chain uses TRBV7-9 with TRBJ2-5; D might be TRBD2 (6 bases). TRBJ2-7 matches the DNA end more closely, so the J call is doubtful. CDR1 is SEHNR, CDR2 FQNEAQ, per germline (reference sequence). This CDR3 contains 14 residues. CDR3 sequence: CASSAGLGGDEQYF. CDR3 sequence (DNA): TGTGCCAGCAGCGCTGGTTTGGGCGGGGACGAGCAGTACTTC.

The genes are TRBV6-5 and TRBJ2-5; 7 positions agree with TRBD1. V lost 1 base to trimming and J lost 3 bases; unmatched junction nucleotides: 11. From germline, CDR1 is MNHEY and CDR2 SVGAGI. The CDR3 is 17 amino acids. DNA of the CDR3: TGTGCCAGCAGTTACTACATCGGACAGGACGAAAAAGAGACCCAGTACTTC. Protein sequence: CASSYYIGQDEKETQYF.

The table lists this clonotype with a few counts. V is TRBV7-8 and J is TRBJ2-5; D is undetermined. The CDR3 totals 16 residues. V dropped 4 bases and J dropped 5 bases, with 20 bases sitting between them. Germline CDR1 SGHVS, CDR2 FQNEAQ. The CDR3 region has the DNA TGTGCCAGCAGCTCGAGGTTGGCCCCGATGAGGGAGACCCAGTACTTC. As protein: CASSSRLAPMRETQYF.

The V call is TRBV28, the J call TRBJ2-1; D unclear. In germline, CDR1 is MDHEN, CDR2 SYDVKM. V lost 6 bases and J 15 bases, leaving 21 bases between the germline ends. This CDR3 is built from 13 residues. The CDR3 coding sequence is TGTGCCAGCAGCTCGGACGGACCAAAGGAACGGTTCTTC. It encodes CASSSDGPKERFF.

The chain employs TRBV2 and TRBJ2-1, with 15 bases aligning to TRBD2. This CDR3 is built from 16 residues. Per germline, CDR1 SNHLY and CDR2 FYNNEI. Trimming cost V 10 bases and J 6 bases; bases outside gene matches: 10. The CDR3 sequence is CATTSRTSGRANEQFF. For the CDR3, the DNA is TGTGCCACAACCTCCCGGACTAGCGGGAGGGCCAATGAGCAGTTCTTC.

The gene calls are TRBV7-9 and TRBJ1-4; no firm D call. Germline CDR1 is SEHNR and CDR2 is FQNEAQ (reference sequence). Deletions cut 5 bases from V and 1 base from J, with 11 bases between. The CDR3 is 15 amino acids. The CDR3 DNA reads TGTGCCAGCAGCCCGAGTAGCAGAACTAATGAAAAACTGTTTTTT. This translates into CASSPSSRTNEKLFF. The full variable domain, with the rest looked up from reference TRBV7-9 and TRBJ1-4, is DTGVSQNPRHKITKRGQNVTFRCDPISEHNRLYWYRQTLGQGPEFLTYFQNEAQLEKSRLLSDRFSAERPKGSFSTLEIQRTEQGDSAMYLCASSPSSRTNEKLFFGSGTQLSVL.

CDR3: CAISTGDQETQYF. The CDR3 region has the DNA TGTGCCATCAGCACGGGTGACCAAGAGACCCAGTACTTC. The rearrangement uses TRBV10-3 and TRBJ2-5; D is unclear. The germline V gene encodes CDR1 ENHRY and CDR2 SYGVKD. This CDR3 is built from 13 residues. V was shortened by 6 bases and J by 0 bases, with 8 bases between the two germline ends.

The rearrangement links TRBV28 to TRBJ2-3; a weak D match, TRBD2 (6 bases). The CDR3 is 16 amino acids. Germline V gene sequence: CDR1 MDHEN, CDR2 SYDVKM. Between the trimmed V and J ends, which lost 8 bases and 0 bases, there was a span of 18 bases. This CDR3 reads CASDGLFSLSTDTQYF. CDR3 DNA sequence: TGTGCCAGCGACGGACTATTTAGCCTCAGCACAGATACGCAGTATTTT. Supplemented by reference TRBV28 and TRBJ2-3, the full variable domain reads DVKVTQSSRYLVKRTGEKVFLECVQDMDHENMFWYRQDPGLGLRLIYFSYDVKMKEKGDIPEGYSVSREKKERFSLILESASTNQTSMYLCASDGLFSLSTDTQYFGPGTRLTVL.

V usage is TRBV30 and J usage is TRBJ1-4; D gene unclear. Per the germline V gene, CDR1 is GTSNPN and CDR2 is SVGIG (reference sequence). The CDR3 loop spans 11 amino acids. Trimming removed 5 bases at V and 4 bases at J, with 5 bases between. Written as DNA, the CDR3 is TGTGCCTGGGATCATAATGAAAAACTGTTTTTT. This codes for CAWDHNEKLFF.